The 11 T cell receptor beta chains reported below all come from one sample, sequenced in a study of T-cell reconstitution after alpha-beta-depleted transplantation in children. Unique molecular identifiers were incorporated during preparation of the TCRbeta library. TCRdb re-called the PCR reads through MiXCR, storing one row per CDR3 protein. The table has approximately 170,000 distinct CDR3 sequences, around 10% seen once. The sequences come from PBMCs, collected before TCRalphabeta/CD19-depleted stem cell transplant. All receptors derive from a boy aged 2 to 9 with acute myeloid leukemia, due to receive a stem cell transplant.

This clonotype was observed at least ten times. V usage is TRBV5-1 and J usage is TRBJ2-5; TRBD2 matches 9 bases. Trimming took 3 bases from V and 4 from J; bases not matched to a gene: 7. Germline V gene lookup returns CDR1 SGHRS and CDR2 YFSETQ. This CDR3 comprises 15 residues. CDR3 DNA sequence: TGCGCCAGCAGCTCGACCGCGACTAGCGGAGAGACCCAGTACTTC. Translation: CASSSTATSGETQYF.

The V call is TRBV12-3 or TRBV12-4, the J call TRBJ2-3, with 8 bases lining up with TRBD2. The CDR3 is 18 residues long. In nucleotides, the CDR3 is TGTACCTGCAGTTTAACAGCGGGGGCCCACTCTAGCACAGATACGCAGTATTTT. It is translated as CTCSLTAGAHSSTDTQYF.

This clonotype was observed at least ten times. The chain combines TRBV15 with TRBJ2-5; 8 bases are a match to TRBD1. CDR1 is LNHNV, CDR2 YYDKDF, per germline (reference sequence). The V and J ends lost 5 bases and 5 bases, in that order; junction bases with no gene match: 4. The CDR3 length is 13 residues. The CDR3 DNA reads as TGTGCCACCAGCGCCAGGGGGCCGGAGACCCAGTACTTC. It codes for CATSARGPETQYF.

This clonotype was recorded many times. The gene calls are TRBV13 and TRBJ1-2; 8 bases agree with TRBD1. This CDR3 contains 15 residues. Unmatched junction bases numbered 8, after V lost 0 bases and J lost 8 bases. CDR1 PRHDT and CDR2 FYEKMQ come from the germline V gene (reference sequence). CDR3: CASSLGLQGARGYTF. The CDR3 DNA reads as TGTGCCAGCAGCTTAGGGCTTCAGGGGGCTCGAGGCTACACCTTC.

At least ten counts were recorded for this clonotype. The chain links TRBV7-9 to TRBJ1-1; D remains ambiguous. CDR1 is SEHNR, CDR2 FQNEAQ, per germline (reference sequence). Deletions cut 2 bases from V and 1 base from J, with 5 bases between. The CDR3 sequence is 13 residues long. DNA of the CDR3: TGTGCCAGCAGCTTAATGGAGAACACTGAAGCTTTCTTT. Protein sequence: CASSLMENTEAFF.

The sample holds many counts of this clonotype. This rearrangement joins TRBV5-1 to TRBJ1-5, with no clear D. Trimming removed 0 bases from V and 0 bases from J, with 4 bases in between. Per germline, CDR1 SGHRS and CDR2 YFSETQ. The CDR3 is 14 residues long. The CDR3 protein is CASSLGLSNQPQHF. DNA of the CDR3: TGCGCCAGCAGCTTGGGCCTTAGCAATCAGCCCCAGCATTTT.

This chain links TRBV20-1 with TRBJ1-1; D gene uncertain. V lost 2 bases and J 8 bases, leaving 15 bases between the germline ends. The germline CDR1 and CDR2 sequences are DFQATT and SNEGSKA (reference sequence). The CDR3 loop spans 13 amino acids. The CDR3 here is CSARWVLVTEAFF. CDR3 DNA: TGCAGTGCTAGATGGGTGTTGGTCACAGAAGCTTTCTTT.

This clonotype was observed many times. The genes are TRBV5-1 and TRBJ2-7; D tentatively fits TRBD1 or TRBD2 (6 bases each). V was clipped by 1 base and J by 2 bases, with 10 bases between them. The CDR3 has 14 residues. Germline-derived CDR1 and CDR2 are SGHRS and YFSETQ. CDR3 nucleotides: TGCGCCAGCAGCTTGAGGGGGGTAGCCTACGAGCAGTACTTC. The encoded protein is CASSLRGVAYEQYF.

This clonotype was picked up many times. The rearrangement links TRBV28 to TRBJ2-1, with D perhaps given as TRBD1 or TRBD2 (5 bases each). Looked up from germline, CDR1 is MDHEN and CDR2 is SYDVKM. V was pared by 6 bases and J by 6 bases, with 15 bases between. The CDR3 length is 14 residues. The CDR3 here is CASRNRDLRNEQFF. The CDR3 DNA follows: TGTGCCAGCAGAAATCGGGACCTCCGCAATGAGCAGTTCTTC. The whole variable domain, filled in from reference TRBV28 and TRBJ2-1, reads DVKVTQSSRYLVKRTGEKVFLECVQDMDHENMFWYRQDPGLGLRLIYFSYDVKMKEKGDIPEGYSVSREKKERFSLILESASTNQTSMYLCASRNRDLRNEQFFGPGTRLTVL.

This clonotype was counted ten times or more. The chain carries TRBV28 and TRBJ2-7; D is tentatively TRBD1 or TRBD2 (5 bases each). V was cut by 0 bases and J by 5 bases, with 17 bases left in between. The CDR3 runs to 16 residues. The germline CDR1 and CDR2 sequences are MDHEN and SYDVKM. The CDR3 loop is CASSLWGEGKSHEQYF. The CDR3 region has the DNA TGTGCCAGCAGTTTATGGGGCGAGGGGAAGTCCCACGAGCAGTACTTC.

Ten or more counts support this clonotype. The chain employs TRBV4-1 and TRBJ2-1; D uncertain. Germline CDR1 reads MGHRA; CDR2 reads YSYEKL. The CDR3 has 14 residues. Deletions cut 4 bases from V and 12 bases from J, with 19 bases between. The chain's CDR3 is CASSRLRLGGRQFF. As DNA, the CDR3 is TGCGCCAGCAGCCGCCTTAGGCTCGGTGGTCGGCAGTTCTTC.